One sample yielded the 31 T cell receptor beta chains listed below, sequenced in a study of cytomegalovirus exposure and HLA in healthy donors. This table comes from immunoSEQ multiplex PCR, and its TCRdb copy is limited to in-frame clones, with some not included. The top ten hold 0.67% of the sample, which has 110,000 or so clones, approximately 96% seen once. Sequencing used PBMCs. These receptors all stem from a woman aged 18-29 years in good health and CMV-seronegative.

This clone has only one observation. This chain uses TRBV7-8 with TRBJ2-2; 11 positions match TRBD1. With V trimmed by 5 bases and J by 1 base, 6 bases remained unmatched. Germline values: CDR1 SGHVS, CDR2 FQNEAQ. CDR3 size: 17 residues. Here the CDR3 reads CASSTRTGGENTGELFF. In DNA form, the CDR3 reads TGTGCCAGCAGCACCCGGACAGGGGGCGAGAACACCGGGGAGCTGTTTTTT. The full variable domain, in which reference TRBV7-8 and TRBJ2-2 provide the parts outside the CDR3, is GAGVSQSPRYKVAKRGQDVALRCDPISGHVSLFWYQQALGQGPEFLTYFQNEAQLDKSGLPSDRFFAERPEGSVSTLKIQRTQQEDSAVYLCASSTRTGGENTGELFFGEGSRLTVL.

V usage is TRBV5-1 and J usage is TRBJ1-1, with a tentative D call TRBD1 (6 bases). Between the trimmed V and J ends, which lost 4 bases and 1 base, there was a span of 11 bases. CDR1 is SGHRS and CDR2 is YFSETQ in the germline V gene. CDR3 length: 14 residues. The chain's CDR3 is CASSLRGGNTEAFF. CDR3 DNA sequence: TGCGCCAGCAGCCTGAGGGGGGGGAACACTGAAGCTTTCTTT.

This clone came up once. This chain links TRBV5-5 with TRBJ1-4; TRBD1 is a possible D gene (6 bases). Germline assignment: CDR1 SGHKS and CDR2 YYEKEE (reference sequence). This CDR3 has 14 amino acids. With 4 bases removed from V and 2 bases from J, the gap between germline ends came to 9 bases. This CDR3 is CASSPGQTNEKLFF. The DNA for the CDR3 is TGTGCCAGCAGCCCCGGACAGACTAATGAAAAACTGTTTTTT.

The rearrangement uses TRBV6-4 and TRBJ1-1, with D possibly TRBD1 on 5 matching bases. V lost 2 bases and J 1 base, leaving 5 bases between the germline ends. Germline V gene data show CDR1 as MRHNA and CDR2 as SNTAGT. The CDR3 runs 13 residues. The CDR3 is CASSDQGNTEAFF. CDR3 DNA: TGTGCCAGCAGTGACCAGGGGAACACTGAAGCTTTCTTT.

J is TRBJ1-2 and V is TRBV6-5; TRBD1 might be the D (6 bases). CDR1 and CDR2 (germline): MNHEY, SVGAGI. This CDR3 has 15 amino acids. V gave up 5 bases and J gave up 7 bases, with 20 bases separating them. The CDR3 DNA is TGTGCCAGCAGTCCATTCCAGGACAGAGGACTTGGCTACACCTTC. Translation: CASSPFQDRGLGYTF.

This clone has just one count. The V call is TRBV7-2, the J call TRBJ2-1; 9 nucleotides align to TRBD2. Trimming cost V 2 bases and J 7 bases; bases outside gene matches: 6. This CDR3 has 15 amino acids. The V gene's germline CDR1 is SGHTA and CDR2 FQGNSA. The CDR3, as DNA: TGTGCCAGCAGCTTAAGGCGGGGGGGACGAAATGAGCAGTTCTTC. Its translation is CASSLRRGGRNEQFF. Filled out from reference TRBV7-2 and TRBJ2-1, the complete variable domain reads GAGVSQSPSNKVTEKGKDVELRCDPISGHTALYWYRQSLGQGLEFLIYFQGNSAPDKSGLPSDRFSAERTGGSVSTLTIQRTQQEDSAVYLCASSLRRGGRNEQFFGPGTRLTVL.

The chain carries TRBV5-6 and TRBJ1-4; unclear D gene. V was trimmed by 4 bases and J by 0 bases, leaving 4 bases between them. Germline values: CDR1 SGHDT, CDR2 YYEEEE. The CDR3 totals 13 residues. CDR3 residues: CASSHATNEKLFF. The CDR3 region has the DNA TGTGCCAGCAGCCATGCAACTAATGAAAAACTGTTTTTT.

The V gene is TRBV2, the J gene TRBJ1-3, with D tentatively TRBD1 (5 bases). Germline V gene data show CDR1 as SNHLY and CDR2 as FYNNEI. The V end lost 0 bases, the J end lost 0 bases, and 9 bases lay between the germline ends. This CDR3 comprises 16 residues. DNA for the CDR3: TGTGCCAGCAGTGAAGCGCAGGGCAGCTCTGGAAACACCATATATTTT. Its translation: CASSEAQGSSGNTIYF.

V is TRBV10-3 and J is TRBJ2-3; TRBD1 aligns across 8 bases. Germline V gene lookup returns CDR1 ENHRY and CDR2 SYGVKD. This CDR3 has 12 amino acids. With 11 bases clipped from V and 3 bases from J, the junction kept 4 bases outside the gene matches. The CDR3 reads CAVDRGTDTQYF. DNA for the CDR3: TGTGCCGTAGACAGGGGAACAGATACGCAGTATTTT.

This chain uses TRBV6-1 with TRBJ2-1; 9 bases match TRBD2. The CDR3 consists of 13 residues. V shed 7 bases, J shed 10 bases, and the junction held 8 bases outside the gene matches. Looked up from germline, CDR1 is MNHNS and CDR2 is SASEGT. CDR3 residues: CASTAGGPGEQFF. CDR3 in DNA: TGTGCCAGCACCGCGGGGGGGCCAGGGGAGCAGTTCTTC.

The chain is built from TRBV10-1 and TRBJ2-7; perhaps TRBD2 as D (5 bases). This CDR3 spans 17 amino acids. The V gene lost 2 bases and the J gene lost 6 bases, with 23 bases spanning the gap. The germline CDR1 and CDR2 sequences are WNHNN and SYGVQD (reference sequence). CDR3 in amino acids: CASSELQPGSIDCEQYF. In DNA form, the CDR3 reads TGCGCCAGCAGTGAGCTACAACCGGGGTCCATCGACTGCGAGCAGTACTTC.

CDR3 region: CASSSRQMNTEAFF. CDR3 nucleotides: TGTGCCAGCAGCTCCCGACAGATGAACACTGAAGCTTTCTTT. The V and J genes are TRBV9 and TRBJ1-1; TRBD1 is a possible D gene (5 bases). V dropped 4 bases and J dropped 0 bases, with 10 bases sitting between them. The CDR3 length is 14 residues. Germline CDR1 SGDLS, CDR2 YYNGEE.

This chain connects TRBV19 to TRBJ1-6, with 7 bases aligning to TRBD1. The CDR3 loop spans 14 amino acids. The germline V gene has CDR1 LNHDA and CDR2 SQIVND (reference sequence). Trimming at V came to 5 bases and at J to 6 bases, leaving 4 bases not matched to a gene. The CDR3 bases are TGTGCCAGTAGTCAGGACAGGCTTAATTCACCCCTCCACTTT. This sequence encodes CASSQDRLNSPLHF.

The CDR3 is CSVEDAGQGAPEAFF. The CDR3 coding sequence is TGCAGCGTTGAAGATGCTGGGCAGGGGGCCCCTGAAGCTTTCTTT. This rearrangement joins TRBV29-1 to TRBJ1-1, with TRBD1 matching 8 bases. The CDR3 loop spans 15 amino acids. The ends lost 0 bases at V and 6 bases at J; junction bases unmatched: 9. Germline V CDR1 and CDR2: SQVTM, ANQGSEA.

The chain recombines TRBV30 with TRBJ2-1, with D maybe TRBD2 (5 bases). V gave up 8 bases and J gave up 6 bases, with 14 bases separating them. This CDR3 is built from 12 residues. In germline, CDR1 is GTSNPN, CDR2 SVGIG (reference sequence). The CDR3 loop reads CARAGTGNEQFF. The CDR3 DNA follows: TGTGCCCGGGCGGGCACGGGCAATGAGCAGTTCTTC.

This clone was recorded once. V and J are TRBV30 and TRBJ2-2; D uncertain. The germline gives CDR1 GTSNPN, CDR2 SVGIG (reference sequence). The V end was cut by 7 bases, the J end by 3 bases, with 9 bases between. This CDR3 spans 12 amino acids. CDR3 protein: CAFNFDTGELFF. CDR3 bases: TGTGCCTTTAACTTTGACACCGGGGAGCTGTTTTTT.

The chain links TRBV9 to TRBJ2-7; TRBD2 matches 13 bases. This CDR3 has 15 amino acids. Per the germline V gene, CDR1 is SGDLS and CDR2 is YYNGEE. V gave up 4 bases and J gave up 3 bases; unmatched junction bases: 4. The CDR3 is CASSYTSGGDYEQYF. The CDR3 DNA reads as TGTGCCAGCAGCTATACTAGCGGGGGGGACTACGAGCAGTACTTC. Based on the CDR3 plus reference TRBV9 and TRBJ2-7, the full variable domain is DSGVTQTPKHLITATGQRVTLRCSPRSGDLSVYWYQQSLDQGLQFLIQYYNGEERAKGNILERFSAQQFPDLHSELNLSSLELGDSALYFCASSYTSGGDYEQYFGPGTRLTVT.

The rearrangement joins TRBV27 to TRBJ2-3, with 8 bases lining up with TRBD1. This CDR3 has 12 amino acids. J gave up 7 bases and V 5 bases, and 2 bases lay outside the gene matches. Germline assignment: CDR1 MNHEY and CDR2 SMNVEV (reference sequence). CDR3 region: CASSTGGYTQYF. The DNA of the CDR3 is TGTGCCAGCAGTACAGGGGGATATACGCAGTATTTT.

The genes are TRBV4-1 and TRBJ2-7; TRBD2 is a possible D gene (7 bases). CDR3 length: 19 amino acids. Looked up from germline, CDR1 is MGHRA and CDR2 is YSYEKL. V was clipped by 4 bases and J by 3 bases, with 28 bases between them. Here the CDR3 DNA reads TGCGCCAGCAGCCGCATACCATGGACAGCGGGAAACCTTAACTACGAGCAGTACTTC. It yields the protein CASSRIPWTAGNLNYEQYF.

The V gene is TRBV5-1, the J gene TRBJ2-7; 7 bases line up with TRBD2. V lost 5 bases, J lost 0 bases, and 11 bases stayed unmatched. CDR1 and CDR2 from the germline V gene are SGHRS and YFSETQ. The CDR3 contains 16 residues. The CDR3 reads CASSNARGEYSYEQYF. CDR3 nucleotide sequence: TGCGCCAGCAGTAATGCCCGGGGGGAATACTCCTACGAGCAGTACTTC. Using reference TRBV5-1 and TRBJ2-7 for the parts outside the CDR3, the full variable domain is KAGVTQTPRYLIKTRGQQVTLSCSPISGHRSVSWYQQTPGQGLQFLFEYFSETQRNKGNFPGRFSGRQFSNSRSEMNVSTLELGDSALYLCASSNARGEYSYEQYFGPGTRLTVT.

The rearrangement uses TRBV7-6 and TRBJ1-1, with 11 bases aligning to TRBD1. CDR1 and CDR2 (germline): SGHVS, FNYEAQ. The CDR3 totals 15 residues. Losses at the gene ends were 4 bases for V and 0 bases for J; bases not matched to a gene: 1. In DNA form, the CDR3 reads TGTGCCAGCAGCTCGGGACAGGGGGTGAACACTGAAGCTTTCTTT. Its translation: CASSSGQGVNTEAFF.

The CDR3 bases are TGTGCCAGCAGTTCCACAGGGTCCCGGCGTTCCTATAATTCACCCCTCCACTTT. It translates to CASSSTGSRRSYNSPLHF. J is TRBJ1-6 and V is TRBV28; D perhaps matches TRBD1 (6 bases). The CDR3 totals 18 residues. V was trimmed by 4 bases and J by 1 base, leaving 17 bases between them. Per germline, CDR1 MDHEN and CDR2 SYDVKM.

DNA of the CDR3: TGTGCCAGCAGTCGTATGGTAACAGCGGGGGAGCAGTACTTC. Protein: CASSRMVTAGEQYF. V usage is TRBV2 and J usage is TRBJ2-7; 7 bases align to TRBD2. V trimming: 5 bases; J trimming: 7 bases; junction bases outside the gene matches: 11. Germline V lookup: CDR1 SNHLY, CDR2 FYNNEI. The length of the CDR3 is 14 residues.

The CDR3 protein is CASSYGQNYEQYF. CDR3 DNA sequence: TGTGCCAGCAGTTACGGACAGAACTACGAGCAGTACTTC. The V call is TRBV6-5, the J call TRBJ2-7, with D tentatively TRBD1 (6 bases). The CDR3 length is 13 residues. CDR1 and CDR2 from the germline V gene are MNHEY and SVGAGI. With 2 bases removed from V and 3 bases from J, the gap between germline ends came to 8 bases.

The V call is TRBV19, the J call TRBJ2-7; 9 nucleotides match TRBD1. With 5 bases clipped from V and 4 bases from J, the junction kept 3 bases outside the gene matches. The CDR3 contains 13 residues. Germline V gene data show CDR1 as LNHDA and CDR2 as SQIVND (reference sequence). In nucleotides, the CDR3 is TGTGCCAGTAGTTCGGGACAGGGTTACGAGCAGTACTTC. It encodes CASSSGQGYEQYF.

The rearrangement joins TRBV19 to TRBJ2-2; D may be TRBD1 (6 bases). CDR3 length equals 17 residues. Germline V lookup: CDR1 LNHDA, CDR2 SQIVND (reference sequence). V was trimmed by 5 bases and J by 1 base, leaving 17 bases between them. The CDR3 DNA sequence: TGTGCCAGTAGTCCTCCGTCACAGGGATGGAACACCGGGGAGCTGTTTTTT. It is translated as CASSPPSQGWNTGELFF.

A few counts support this clone. This chain links TRBV15 with TRBJ2-3; 9 bases match TRBD2. Germline trimming cut 0 bases from V and 5 bases from J; bases unmatched to any gene: 6. Germline-derived CDR1 and CDR2 are LNHNV and YYDKDF (reference sequence). The CDR3 is 16 residues long. The chain's CDR3 is CATSRDRRGGKDTQYF. For the CDR3, the DNA is TGTGCCACCAGCAGAGATCGGCGGGGGGGCAAAGATACGCAGTATTTT.

The sample holds one count of this clone. This chain uses TRBV6-5 with TRBJ1-6, with TRBD1 matching 8 bases. Looked up from germline, CDR1 is MNHEY and CDR2 is SVGAGI. This CDR3 spans 15 amino acids. V shed 6 bases, J shed 6 bases, and the junction held 7 bases outside the gene matches. The CDR3 nucleotides read TGTGCCAGCAGAATCACAGGGGGGGGTAATTCACCCCTCCACTTT. This encodes CASRITGGGNSPLHF.

The rearrangement links TRBV2 to TRBJ1-2; D is perhaps TRBD1 (6 bases). There are 13 residues in the CDR3. Trimming removed 7 bases from V and 4 bases from J, with 13 bases in between. Germline assignment: CDR1 SNHLY and CDR2 FYNNEI. As DNA, the CDR3 is TGTGCCAGCACCTTCACACAGGGCTATGGCTACACCTTC. It specifies CASTFTQGYGYTF.

The chain has TRBV7-3 and TRBJ2-1, with 13 bases matching TRBD2. Looked up from germline, CDR1 is SGHTA and CDR2 is FQGTGA. The CDR3 length is 16 residues. Trimming removed 3 bases from V and 8 bases from J; junction bases left unmatched: 7. Here the CDR3 DNA reads TGTGCCAGCAGCTTGAGTACTAGCGGGGGGGAGGATGAGCAGTTCTTC. It translates to CASSLSTSGGEDEQFF.

The rearrangement links TRBV7-6 to TRBJ2-3, with 7 bases fitting TRBD2. CDR1 is SGHVS, CDR2 FNYEAQ, per germline. The CDR3 is 15 amino acids. V gave up 1 base and J gave up 2 bases; unmatched junction bases: 3. As DNA, the CDR3 is TGTGCCAGCAGCTTAGGGGGGAGGGCCACAGATACGCAGTATTTT. This translates into CASSLGGRATDTQYF.